The 21 T cell receptor beta chains below all came from one sample that was sequenced in a study of cytomegalovirus exposure and HLA in healthy donors. The PCR employed 60 Vbeta primers together with 13 Jbeta primers. The table came from immunoSEQ multiplex PCR; TCRdb's copy has only in-frame clones and leaves some out. Of some 90,000 clones listed, around 70% are singletons. Source material: PBMCs. The receptors originated from a man aged 45 to 65 in good health and CMV-seronegative.

A remark on this clone: At one of its ends the junction is not consistent with the germline gene, which may arise from a read error. The chain recombines TRBV7-9 with TRBJ1-4; TRBD1 matches at 8 bases. CDR1 and CDR2 from the germline V gene are SEHNR and FQNEAQ (reference sequence). CDR3 length equals 16 residues. DNA for the CDR3: TGTTCCAGCAGCTTAGGGACGGGACAGGTCCCTGAAAAACTGTTTTTT. This translates into CSSSLGTGQVPEKLFF.

The chain has TRBV6-5 and TRBJ2-1; 12 nucleotides agree with TRBD2. The germline V gene encodes CDR1 MNHEY and CDR2 SVGAGI. J gave up 7 bases and V 2 bases, and 6 bases lay outside the gene matches. The CDR3 extends over 16 amino acids. CDR3 sequence reads: CASSYGTSGYFNEQFF. CDR3 sequence (DNA): TGTGCCAGCAGTTACGGGACTAGCGGGTATTTTAATGAGCAGTTCTTC.

This clone was seen once. The chain uses TRBV30 and TRBJ1-1; D is possibly TRBD1 (5 bases). Per the germline V gene, CDR1 is GTSNPN and CDR2 is SVGIG (reference sequence). This CDR3 contains 13 residues. V lost 2 bases to trimming and J lost 1 base, with 8 bases between them. CDR3 sequence (DNA): TGTGCCTGGAGTCCGACAGCGAACACTGAAGCTTTCTTT. Its protein product is CAWSPTANTEAFF.

The CDR3 reads CASTLAGGSSYNEQFF. The CDR3 nucleotides read TGTGCCAGCACGCTAGCGGGAGGGAGCTCCTACAATGAGCAGTTCTTC. The genes are TRBV7-2 and TRBJ2-1; 12 nucleotides align to TRBD2. Trimming cost V 7 bases and J 0 bases; bases outside gene matches: 4. CDR3 size: 16 residues. Germline V lookup: CDR1 SGHTA, CDR2 FQGNSA.

This clone was seen only once. This sequence joins TRBV9 and TRBJ2-1; 9 bases line up with TRBD2. Germline V gene data show CDR1 as SGDLS and CDR2 as YYNGEE. The CDR3 sequence is 16 residues long. The trim removed 3 bases at V and 6 bases at J, leaving 10 bases unmatched. Here the CDR3 reads CASSAPVAGGSNEQFF. The CDR3 DNA follows: TGTGCCAGCAGCGCCCCAGTGGCGGGAGGGTCCAATGAGCAGTTCTTC. Full variable domain (rest looked up from reference TRBV9 and TRBJ2-1): DSGVTQTPKHLITATGQRVTLRCSPRSGDLSVYWYQQSLDQGLQFLIQYYNGEERAKGNILERFSAQQFPDLHSELNLSSLELGDSALYFCASSAPVAGGSNEQFFGPGTRLTVL.

The chain employs TRBV6-1 and TRBJ2-1; TRBD2 is a possible D gene (5 bases). Germline-derived CDR1 and CDR2 are MNHNS and SASEGT. The V end was cut by 0 bases, the J end by 5 bases, with 11 bases between. The CDR3 consists of 15 residues. This CDR3 is CASSEALQRNNEQFF. CDR3 nucleotides: TGTGCCAGCAGTGAAGCGCTTCAGCGGAACAATGAGCAGTTCTTC.

CDR3 nucleotides: TGTGCCAGCCTTGCCTTGAGCGACAGGGTGTGGGCTGAAGCTTTCTTT. It yields the protein CASLALSDRVWAEAFF. V gene TRBV27 combines with J gene TRBJ1-1, with 7 positions matching TRBD1. Trimming removed 8 bases from V and 6 bases from J; junction bases left unmatched: 18. The CDR3 is made up of 16 amino acids. Germline V gives CDR1 MNHEY, CDR2 SMNVEV (reference sequence).

The chain recombines TRBV9 with TRBJ1-2; TRBD1 agrees at 7 bases. J was trimmed by 5 bases and V by 4 bases; bases with no gene match: 17. Germline V gene lookup returns CDR1 SGDLS and CDR2 YYNGEE. This CDR3 has 17 residues. Here the CDR3 reads CASSPRQGLIKGYGYTF. The CDR3 DNA sequence: TGTGCCAGCAGCCCTCGACAGGGTCTCATCAAGGGATATGGCTACACCTTC. Variable domain in full (rest from reference TRBV9 and TRBJ1-2): DSGVTQTPKHLITATGQRVTLRCSPRSGDLSVYWYQQSLDQGLQFLIQYYNGEERAKGNILERFSAQQFPDLHSELNLSSLELGDSALYFCASSPRQGLIKGYGYTFGSGTRLTVV.

As for this clone: This same CDR3 is encoded by further DNA sequences in the sample. The chain links TRBV19 to TRBJ1-5; D perhaps matches TRBD1 (5 bases). From germline, CDR1 is LNHDA and CDR2 SQIVND (reference sequence). The CDR3 is made up of 13 amino acids. Trimming left V 3 bases short and J 7 bases short, with 10 bases between. Here the CDR3 reads CASSIQGGQPQHF. CDR3 bases: TGTGCCAGTAGTATCCAGGGAGGACAGCCCCAGCATTTT.

V and J are TRBV6-1 and TRBJ2-2; TRBD1 matches at 7 bases. V trimming: 4 bases; J trimming: 0 bases; junction bases outside the gene matches: 17. The germline gives CDR1 MNHNS, CDR2 SASEGT. The CDR3 consists of 20 residues. Written as DNA, the CDR3 is TGTGCCAGCAGTGGTGGGACAGTTTCCCTCCCACAAACGAACACCGGGGAGCTGTTTTTT. It codes for CASSGGTVSLPQTNTGELFF.

The V and J genes are TRBV11-2 and TRBJ2-5, with TRBD1 matching over 10 bases. The V gene's germline CDR1 is SGHAT and CDR2 FQNNGV. The CDR3 runs to 16 residues. The trim removed 1 base at V and 0 bases at J, leaving 2 bases unmatched. The CDR3 bases are TGTGCCAGCAGCTTAGCGGACAGGGGGGACCAAGAGACCCAGTACTTC. Residues: CASSLADRGDQETQYF.

The chain employs TRBV6-1 and TRBJ2-1; 10 positions match TRBD2. The CDR3 runs 14 residues. Germline loops: CDR1 MNHNS, CDR2 SASEGT. V dropped 10 bases and J dropped 1; count of bases not matched to a gene: 4. The CDR3 DNA follows: TGTGCCATCCGAGCGGGAGGGTCCTACAATGAGCAGTTCTTC. The encoded protein is CAIRAGGSYNEQFF.

The chain combines TRBV19 with TRBJ2-2, with a weak D call TRBD1 (6 bases). Germline V gene lookup returns CDR1 LNHDA and CDR2 SQIVND (reference sequence). The length of the CDR3 is 14 residues. Trimming shortened V by 5 bases and J by 6 bases, and 13 bases separated the two germline ends. CDR3 in amino acids: CASSDTNRAGELFF. CDR3 sequence (DNA): TGTGCCAGTAGTGACACAAACAGGGCCGGGGAGCTGTTTTTT.

This sequence joins TRBV5-6 and TRBJ2-7; D might be TRBD2 (6 bases). V was clipped by 3 bases and J by 4 bases, with 11 bases between them. The germline V gene has CDR1 SGHDT and CDR2 YYEEEE. This CDR3 comprises 13 residues. The CDR3 nucleotides are TGTGCCAGCAGCTCGCTCGCGGGGTACGAGCAGTACTTC. It yields the protein CASSSLAGYEQYF.

The genes are TRBV7-3 and TRBJ2-5; maybe TRBD2 (6 bases). This CDR3 has 12 residues. The ends were cut back, 0 bases at V and 7 bases at J, with 6 bases in the middle. The germline V gene encodes CDR1 SGHTA and CDR2 FQGTGA. The DNA for the CDR3 is TGTGCCAGCAGCTTAACGCGGGGGACCCAGTACTTC. This codes for CASSLTRGTQYF.

The J gene is TRBJ1-1, the V gene TRBV28; D ambiguous. The V gene lost 6 bases and the J gene lost 1 base, with 12 bases spanning the gap. This CDR3 region has 14 residues. From germline, CDR1 is MDHEN and CDR2 SYDVKM. The CDR3 nucleotides read TGTGCCAGCAGCCTCCCCCCAGGGAACACTGAAGCTTTCTTT. It encodes CASSLPPGNTEAFF.

This rearrangement joins TRBV6-4 to TRBJ2-2; 8 bases line up with TRBD1. Germline assignment: CDR1 MRHNA and CDR2 SNTAGT. V gave up 10 bases and J gave up 6 bases; unmatched junction bases: 7. The CDR3 loop spans 13 amino acids. CDR3 nucleotide sequence: TGTGCCACCGGGACAGGTCGGGCCGGGGAGCTGTTTTTT. This translates into CATGTGRAGELFF.

The chain employs TRBV7-2 and TRBJ2-3, with D possibly being TRBD1 (6 bases). CDR3 length: 16 amino acids. Germline-derived CDR1 and CDR2 are SGHTA and FQGNSA. With 4 bases removed from V and 4 bases from J, the gap between germline ends came to 18 bases. In nucleotides, the CDR3 is TGTGCCAGCAGCTCCTTCCCCAGGGGTCCGGCAGATACGCAGTATTTT. It yields the protein CASSSFPRGPADTQYF.

J is TRBJ2-3 and V is TRBV5-4; 8 bases match TRBD2. CDR3 length equals 16 residues. Germline CDR1 SGHNT, CDR2 YYREEE (reference sequence). With V trimmed by 7 bases and J by 2 bases, 12 bases remained unmatched. CDR3 loop: CASRPGGGGPTDTQYF. CDR3 DNA sequence: TGTGCCAGCCGGCCGGGCGGCGGGGGGCCCACAGATACGCAGTATTTT.

The rearrangement uses TRBV28 and TRBJ1-2; 11 nucleotides agree with TRBD1. The CDR3 contains 18 residues. J was trimmed by 5 bases and V by 1 base; bases with no gene match: 12. The germline V gene encodes CDR1 MDHEN and CDR2 SYDVKM. CDR3 nucleotide sequence: TGTGCCAGCAGTTTATCGTCCTTTCGGACAGGGGGCAAGTATGGCTACACCTTC. The encoded protein is CASSLSSFRTGGKYGYTF.

The V gene is TRBV2, the J gene TRBJ2-5; TRBD1 matches at 12 bases. The CDR3 totals 17 residues. V lost 6 bases to trimming and J lost 5 bases; unmatched junction nucleotides: 13. Germline assignment: CDR1 SNHLY and CDR2 FYNNEI. The CDR3 DNA is TGTGCCAGCAGCGAAAGAACCGGGACAGGGGGCGTTGAGACCCAGTACTTC. Its translation: CASSERTGTGGVETQYF.